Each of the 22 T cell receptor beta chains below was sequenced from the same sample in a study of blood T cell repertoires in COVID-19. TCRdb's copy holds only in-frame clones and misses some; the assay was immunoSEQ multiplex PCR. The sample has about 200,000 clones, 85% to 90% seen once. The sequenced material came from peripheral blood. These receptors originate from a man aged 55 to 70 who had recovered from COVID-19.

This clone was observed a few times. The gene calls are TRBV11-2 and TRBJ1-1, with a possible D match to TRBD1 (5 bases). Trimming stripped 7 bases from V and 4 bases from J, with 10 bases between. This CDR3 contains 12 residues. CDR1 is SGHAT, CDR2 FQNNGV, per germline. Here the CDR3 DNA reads TGTGCCAGCACGGGGGGACTCACTGAAGCTTTCTTT. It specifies CASTGGLTEAFF.

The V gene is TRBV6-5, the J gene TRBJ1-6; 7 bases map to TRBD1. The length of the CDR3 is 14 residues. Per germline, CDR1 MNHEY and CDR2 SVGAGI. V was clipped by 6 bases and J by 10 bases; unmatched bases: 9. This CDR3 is CASRLGQTVSPLHF. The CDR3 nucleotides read TGTGCCAGCAGACTGGGACAGACCGTCTCACCCCTCCACTTT.

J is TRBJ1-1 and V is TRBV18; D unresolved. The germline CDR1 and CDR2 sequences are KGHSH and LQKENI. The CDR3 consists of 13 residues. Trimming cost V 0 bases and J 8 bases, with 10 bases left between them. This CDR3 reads CASSPPSAGEAFF. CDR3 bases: TGTGCCAGCTCACCACCGTCTGCGGGGGAAGCTTTCTTT.

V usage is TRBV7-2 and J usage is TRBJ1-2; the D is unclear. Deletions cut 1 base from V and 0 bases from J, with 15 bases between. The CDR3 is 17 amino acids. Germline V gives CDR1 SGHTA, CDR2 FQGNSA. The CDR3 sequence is CASSLVATPGANYGYTF. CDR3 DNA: TGTGCCAGCAGCTTAGTCGCAACACCGGGAGCTAACTATGGCTACACCTTC.

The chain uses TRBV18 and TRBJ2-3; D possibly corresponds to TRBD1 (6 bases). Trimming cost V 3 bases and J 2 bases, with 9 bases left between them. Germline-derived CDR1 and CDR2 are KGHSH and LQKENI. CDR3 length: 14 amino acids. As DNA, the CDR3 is TGTGCCAGCTCACCGTCAGGGGACACAGATACGCAGTATTTT. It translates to CASSPSGDTDTQYF.

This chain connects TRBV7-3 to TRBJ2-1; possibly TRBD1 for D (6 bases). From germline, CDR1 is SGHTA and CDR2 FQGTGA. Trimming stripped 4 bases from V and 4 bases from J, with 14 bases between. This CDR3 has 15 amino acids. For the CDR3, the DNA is TGTGCCAGCAGCTCCCGGGACAAGGTGTACAATGAGCAGTTCTTC. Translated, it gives CASSSRDKVYNEQFF.

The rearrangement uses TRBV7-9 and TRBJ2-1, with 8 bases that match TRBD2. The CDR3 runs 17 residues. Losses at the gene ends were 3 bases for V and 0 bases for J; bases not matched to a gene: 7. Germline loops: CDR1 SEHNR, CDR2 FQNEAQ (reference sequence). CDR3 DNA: TGTGCCAGCAGCTTCAGGAGCGGGAGAATCTCCTACAATGAGCAGTTCTTC. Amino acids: CASSFRSGRISYNEQFF.

The CDR3 nucleotides read TGTGCCAGTAGTACTATCCCCAGGGGTGTTACCGGGGAGCTGTTTTTT. This sequence encodes CASSTIPRGVTGELFF. The chain couples TRBV19 to TRBJ2-2, with D possibly TRBD1 on 6 matching bases. The germline V and J ends were trimmed by 4 bases and 5 bases, with 17 bases remaining between them. Germline-derived CDR1 and CDR2 are LNHDA and SQIVND (reference sequence). CDR3 length: 16 amino acids.

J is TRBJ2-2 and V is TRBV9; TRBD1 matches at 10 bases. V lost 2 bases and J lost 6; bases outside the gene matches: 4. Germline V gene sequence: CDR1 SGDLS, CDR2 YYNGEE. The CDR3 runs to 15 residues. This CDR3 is CASSVSDRGSGELFF. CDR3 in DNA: TGTGCCAGCAGCGTTTCGGACAGGGGGTCCGGGGAGCTGTTTTTT.

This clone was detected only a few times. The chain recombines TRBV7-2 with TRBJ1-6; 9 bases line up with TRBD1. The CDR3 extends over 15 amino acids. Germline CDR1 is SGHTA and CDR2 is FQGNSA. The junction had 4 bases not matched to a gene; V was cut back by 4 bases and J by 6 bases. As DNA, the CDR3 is TGTGCCAGCAGCTCGGGACAGGGATTTAATTCACCCCTCCACTTT. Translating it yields CASSSGQGFNSPLHF.

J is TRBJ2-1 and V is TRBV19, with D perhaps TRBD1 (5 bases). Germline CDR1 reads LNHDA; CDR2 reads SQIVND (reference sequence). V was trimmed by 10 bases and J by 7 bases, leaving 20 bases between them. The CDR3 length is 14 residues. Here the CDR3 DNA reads TGTGCCACCGAGGACACGTGGAAAGGGAATGAGCAGTTCTTC. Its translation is CATEDTWKGNEQFF.

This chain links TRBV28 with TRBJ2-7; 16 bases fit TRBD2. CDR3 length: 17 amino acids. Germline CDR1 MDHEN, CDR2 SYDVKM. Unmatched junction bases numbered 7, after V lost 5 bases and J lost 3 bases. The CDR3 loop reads CASSQPGLAGGGYEQYF. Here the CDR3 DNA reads TGTGCCAGCAGTCAGCCGGGACTAGCGGGAGGGGGCTACGAGCAGTACTTC.

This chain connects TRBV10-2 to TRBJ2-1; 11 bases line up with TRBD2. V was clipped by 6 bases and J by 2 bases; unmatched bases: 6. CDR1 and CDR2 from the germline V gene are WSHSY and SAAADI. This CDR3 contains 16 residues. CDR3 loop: CASSHGTSGTYNEQFF. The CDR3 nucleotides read TGCGCCAGCAGCCATGGGACTAGCGGAACCTACAATGAGCAGTTCTTC.

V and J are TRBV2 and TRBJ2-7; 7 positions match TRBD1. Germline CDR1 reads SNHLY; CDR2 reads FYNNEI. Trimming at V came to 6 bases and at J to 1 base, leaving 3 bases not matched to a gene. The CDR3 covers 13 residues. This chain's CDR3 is CASRSGQSYEQYF. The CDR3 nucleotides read TGTGCCAGCAGATCGGGACAGTCCTACGAGCAGTACTTC.

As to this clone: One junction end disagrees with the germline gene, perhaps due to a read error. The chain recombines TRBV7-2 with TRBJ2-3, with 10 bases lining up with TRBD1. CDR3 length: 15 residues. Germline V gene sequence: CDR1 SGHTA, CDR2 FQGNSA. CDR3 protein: CASSLAGTGDYAQYF. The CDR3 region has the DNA TGTGCCAGCAGCCTAGCTGGGACAGGGGACTATGCGCAGTATTTT.

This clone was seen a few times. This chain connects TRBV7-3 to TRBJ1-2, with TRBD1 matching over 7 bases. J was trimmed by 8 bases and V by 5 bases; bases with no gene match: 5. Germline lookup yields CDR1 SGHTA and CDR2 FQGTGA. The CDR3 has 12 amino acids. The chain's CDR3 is CASSTHRGGYTF. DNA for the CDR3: TGTGCCAGCAGCACCCACAGGGGAGGCTACACCTTC.

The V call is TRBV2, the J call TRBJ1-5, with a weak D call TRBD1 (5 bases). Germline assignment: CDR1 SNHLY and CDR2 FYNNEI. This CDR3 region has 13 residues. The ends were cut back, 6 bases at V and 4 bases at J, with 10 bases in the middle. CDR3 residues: CASSYSGNQPQHF. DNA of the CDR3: TGTGCCAGCAGCTACTCAGGGAATCAGCCCCAGCATTTT.

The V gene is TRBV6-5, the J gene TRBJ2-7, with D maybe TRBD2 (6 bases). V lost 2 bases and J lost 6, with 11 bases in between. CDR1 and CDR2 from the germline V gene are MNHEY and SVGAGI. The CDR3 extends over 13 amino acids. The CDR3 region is CASSYGMGGEQYF. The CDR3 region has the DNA TGTGCCAGCAGTTACGGCATGGGAGGCGAGCAGTACTTC.

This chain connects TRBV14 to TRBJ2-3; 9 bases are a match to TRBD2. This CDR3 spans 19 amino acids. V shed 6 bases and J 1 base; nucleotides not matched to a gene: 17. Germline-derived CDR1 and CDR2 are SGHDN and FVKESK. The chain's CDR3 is CASRRLAGSGGPGTDTQYF. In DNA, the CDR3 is TGTGCCAGCAGACGTCTCGCCGGAAGCGGGGGGCCCGGCACAGATACGCAGTATTTT.

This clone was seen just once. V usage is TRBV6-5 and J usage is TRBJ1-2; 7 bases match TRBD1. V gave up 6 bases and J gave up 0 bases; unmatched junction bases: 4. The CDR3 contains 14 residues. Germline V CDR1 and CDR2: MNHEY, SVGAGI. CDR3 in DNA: TGTGCCAGCAGGAGACAGGGAACTAACTATGGCTACACCTTC. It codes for CASRRQGTNYGYTF.

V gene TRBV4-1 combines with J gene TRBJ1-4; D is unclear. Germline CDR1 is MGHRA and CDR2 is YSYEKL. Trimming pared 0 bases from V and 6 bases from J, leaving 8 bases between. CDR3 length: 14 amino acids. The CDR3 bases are TGCGCCAGCAGCCAAGAGGTCCGGGATGAAAAACTGTTTTTT. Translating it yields CASSQEVRDEKLFF.

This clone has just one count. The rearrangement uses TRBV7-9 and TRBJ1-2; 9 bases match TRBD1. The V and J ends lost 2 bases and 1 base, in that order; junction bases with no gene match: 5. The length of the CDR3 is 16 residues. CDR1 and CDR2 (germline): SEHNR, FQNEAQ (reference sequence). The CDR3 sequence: CASSLLGQGYNYGYTF. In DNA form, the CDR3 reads TGTGCCAGCAGCTTATTGGGACAGGGATATAACTATGGCTACACCTTC.